One and the same sample provided the 15 T cell receptor beta chains below, sequenced in a study of response to subunit inactivated influenza vaccine. TCRdb passed the RT-PCR reads through MiXCR, listing each CDR3 protein once. The repertoire holds more than 600,000 distinct CDR3 sequences, with around 20% as singletons. The sequences come from PBMCs from blood, collected roughly 5 days after vaccination. These TCRs come from a man aged 45-65 years who received an inactivated influenza vaccine.

As for this clonotype: One junction end does not reproduce the germline sequence, and a read error may be involved. The V gene is TRBV20-1, the J gene TRBJ2-1; 10 bases match TRBD1. Germline CDR1 reads DFQATT; CDR2 reads SNEGSKA (reference sequence). The CDR3 sequence is 17 residues long. The chain's CDR3 is CSANQPDRGQNWNVQFF. Here the CDR3 DNA reads TGCAGTGCTAACCAGCCTGACAGGGGGCAAAATTGGAATGTGCAGTTCTTC.

This chain uses TRBV6-1 with TRBJ2-7; D is unresolved. Trimming took off 6 bases at V and 1 base at J, with 13 bases between the two ends. The CDR3 has 14 amino acids. Germline CDR1 MNHNS, CDR2 SASEGT. In DNA, the CDR3 is TGTGCCAGCAGCCGGAGTATTGGGTCCTACGAGCAGTACTTC. Residues: CASSRSIGSYEQYF.

The J gene is TRBJ2-1, the V gene TRBV4-1; D is tentatively TRBD1 or TRBD2 (5 bases each). CDR1 is MGHRA, CDR2 YSYEKL, per germline. V shed 2 bases and J shed 9 bases, with 8 bases lying between them. CDR3 length equals 12 residues. CDR3 in amino acids: CASSQRGAEQFF. CDR3 in DNA: TGCGCCAGCAGCCAAAGAGGGGCTGAGCAGTTCTTC.

The chain is built from TRBV29-1 and TRBJ2-7; 8 nucleotides line up with TRBD1. Trimming at V came to 4 bases and at J to 0 bases, leaving 8 bases not matched to a gene. Germline V gene sequence: CDR1 SQVTM, CDR2 ANQGSEA. The CDR3 runs to 15 residues. CDR3 in amino acids: CSVAGDRSSSYEQYF. Written as DNA, the CDR3 is TGCAGCGTTGCTGGGGACAGGTCGAGCTCCTACGAGCAGTACTTC.

This rearrangement joins TRBV7-9 to TRBJ1-6; 7 bases fit TRBD1. The CDR3 runs to 16 residues. The V gene end was trimmed by 1 base and the J gene end by 7 bases; junction bases not matched to a gene: 7. In germline, CDR1 is SEHNR, CDR2 FQNEAQ (reference sequence). Written as DNA, the CDR3 is TGTGCCAGCAGCTTAGTTTCTTCCAGGGGGAATTCACCCCTCCACTTT. It specifies CASSLVSSRGNSPLHF.

The V and J genes are TRBV27 and TRBJ2-2, with D possibly called TRBD1 or TRBD2 (5 bases each). V gave up 1 base and J gave up 5 bases, with 14 bases separating them. Germline CDR1 is MNHEY and CDR2 is SMNVEV (reference sequence). This CDR3 region has 16 residues. In nucleotides, the CDR3 is TGTGCCAGCAGTTTATACCCGGGGCCGAGGACCGGGGAGCTGTTTTTT. Its translation is CASSLYPGPRTGELFF.

The genes are TRBV15 and TRBJ2-1, with no clear D. CDR1 is LNHNV and CDR2 is YYDKDF in the germline V gene (reference sequence). This CDR3 comprises 14 residues. V lost 1 base and J lost 7, with 11 bases in between. CDR3 protein: CATSRVRVGNEQFF. CDR3 DNA: TGTGCCACCAGCAGAGTAAGGGTAGGGAATGAGCAGTTCTTC.

Comment on this clonotype: Germline and junction disagree at one end, which may indicate a read error. The gene calls are TRBV7-2 and TRBJ2-3; tentatively, D is TRBD1 (5 bases). This CDR3 region has 13 residues. Germline assignment: CDR1 SGHTA and CDR2 FQGNSA. CDR3 loop: CASSFTPTETQYF. The DNA for the CDR3 is TGTGCCAGCAGCTTTACCCCGACAGAGACGCAGTATTTT.

V gene TRBV27 combines with J gene TRBJ2-1; D is uncertain. CDR1 MNHEY and CDR2 SMNVEV come from the germline V gene (reference sequence). Trimming removed 5 bases at V and 5 bases at J, with 22 bases between. The CDR3 contains 17 residues. Here the CDR3 reads CASSTPIISGWNNEQFF. The DNA of the CDR3 is TGTGCCAGCAGTACGCCTATAATAAGTGGATGGAACAATGAGCAGTTCTTC.

This chain links TRBV6-5 with TRBJ2-1; a weak D match, TRBD1 (5 bases). This CDR3 has 13 amino acids. Germline CDR1 is MNHEY and CDR2 is SVGAGI. With 4 bases removed from V and 8 bases from J, the gap between germline ends came to 12 bases. The CDR3 protein is CASSSQSGYEQFF. In DNA, the CDR3 is TGTGCCAGCAGTTCCCAATCAGGGTATGAGCAGTTCTTC.

This clonotype was seen only a few times. V and J are TRBV20-1 and TRBJ1-5; D unresolved. Trimming removed 0 bases at V and 13 bases at J, with 13 bases between. Germline values: CDR1 DFQATT, CDR2 SNEGSKA (reference sequence). The CDR3 contains 12 residues. In DNA, the CDR3 is TGCAGTGCTAGAGATCTCCTAGCCCGTCAGCATTTT. Its translation: CSARDLLARQHF.

The chain links TRBV24-1 to TRBJ2-5, with TRBD1 matching 12 bases. The CDR3 is 17 residues long. Per the germline V gene, CDR1 is KGHDR and CDR2 is SFDVKD. J lost 4 bases, V lost 4 bases, and 9 bases had no gene match. The CDR3 bases are TGTGCCACCAGTGACCGATATGGGACAGGGGGCGTAGAGACCCAGTACTTC. Its protein is CATSDRYGTGGVETQYF.

This clonotype appeared a single time. A read error is possible here, since a much larger clone lies one base away. This rearrangement joins TRBV5-1 to TRBJ2-7; 7 nucleotides match TRBD1. The DNA end is more similar to TRBJ2-1, so the J call may be wrong. Germline CDR1 is SGHRS and CDR2 is YFSETQ. The CDR3 is 14 residues long. The CDR3 protein is CASSLVTGVDEQFF. The CDR3, as DNA: TGCGCCAGCAGCTTGGTAACAGGGGTAGACGAGCAGTTCTTC.

This clonotype showed up many times. V gene TRBV7-2 combines with J gene TRBJ1-5; D may be TRBD1 (5 bases). The CDR3 totals 13 residues. CDR1 is SGHTA, CDR2 FQGNSA, per germline. Trimming shortened V by 5 bases and J by 4 bases, and 9 bases separated the two germline ends. The CDR3 DNA sequence: TGTGCCAGCAGCCAAGAGGGGAATCAGCCCCAGCATTTT. Its translation: CASSQEGNQPQHF.

This clonotype was seen a handful of times. The chain couples TRBV29-1 to TRBJ1-5, with D unresolved. Germline CDR1 is SQVTM and CDR2 is ANQGSEA. This CDR3 region has 13 residues. V gave up 4 bases and J gave up 6 bases, with 13 bases separating them. The CDR3 sequence: CSVVREEGQPQHF. The CDR3 nucleotides are TGCAGCGTTGTGAGGGAGGAAGGTCAGCCCCAGCATTTT. Full variable domain (rest looked up from reference TRBV29-1 and TRBJ1-5): SAVISQKPSRDICQRGTSLTIQCQVDSQVTMMFWYRQQPGQSLTLIATANQGSEATYESGFVIDKFPISRPNLTFSTLTVSNMSPEDSSIYLCSVVREEGQPQHFGDGTRLSIL.